This TCR beta chain emerged from a study of blood T cell repertoires in COVID-19. The wider study: Material from acute and convalescent COVID-19 was sourced from the United States, Italy and Spain. From T cells, B-cell-depleted T cells, or PBMCs came the material, which was cDNA or gDNA.

Original analysis: For nucleated cells, counts were estimated from reference gene primer amplification. Using immunoSEQ multiplex PCR, the repertoire was profiled, and TCRdb retains in-frame clones only, with some absent. Clone size and V and J calls were adopted from that table, with D and trimming inferred from the DNA. The sample has approximately 18,000 clones, 81% seen once. Germline CDR1 is KGHSH and CDR2 is LQKENI. V shed 2 bases and J shed 7 bases, with 14 bases lying between them. This CDR3 region has 15 residues. The material sequenced was peripheral blood. This clonotype was obtained from a man aged 55 to 70 with acute or convalescent COVID-19. The rearrangement uses TRBV18 and TRBJ1-4, with D uncertain. The DNA of the CDR3 is TGTGCCAGCTCACCATCTAGCTACGGTAGTGAAAAACTGTTTTTT. Its protein is CASSPSSYGSEKLFF.